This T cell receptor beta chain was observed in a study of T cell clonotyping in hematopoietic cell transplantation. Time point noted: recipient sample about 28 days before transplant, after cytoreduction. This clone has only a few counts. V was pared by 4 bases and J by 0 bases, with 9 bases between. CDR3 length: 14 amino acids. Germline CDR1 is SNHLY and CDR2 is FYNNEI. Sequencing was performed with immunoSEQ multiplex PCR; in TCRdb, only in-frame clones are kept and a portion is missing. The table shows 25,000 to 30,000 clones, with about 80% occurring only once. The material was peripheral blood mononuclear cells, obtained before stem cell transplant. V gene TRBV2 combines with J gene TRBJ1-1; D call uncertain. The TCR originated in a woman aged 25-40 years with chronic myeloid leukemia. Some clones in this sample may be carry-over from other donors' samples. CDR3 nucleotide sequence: TGTGCCAGCAGTGGGGAGGGTATGAACACTGAAGCTTTCTTT. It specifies CASSGEGMNTEAFF.